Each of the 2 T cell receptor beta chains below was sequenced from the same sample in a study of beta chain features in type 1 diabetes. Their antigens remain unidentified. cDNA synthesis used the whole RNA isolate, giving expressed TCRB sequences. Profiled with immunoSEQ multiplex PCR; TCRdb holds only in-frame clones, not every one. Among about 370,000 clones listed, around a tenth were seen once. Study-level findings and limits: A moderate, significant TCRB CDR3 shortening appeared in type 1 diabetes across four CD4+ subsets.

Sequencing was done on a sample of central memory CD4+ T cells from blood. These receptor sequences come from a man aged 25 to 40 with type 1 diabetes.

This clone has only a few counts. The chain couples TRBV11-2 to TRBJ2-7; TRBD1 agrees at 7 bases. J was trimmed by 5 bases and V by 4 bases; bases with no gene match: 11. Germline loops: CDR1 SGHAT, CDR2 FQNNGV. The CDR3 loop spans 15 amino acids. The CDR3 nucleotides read TGTGCCAGCAGCTCCGTTCGACAGGGTCTGAACGAGCAGTACTTC. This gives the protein CASSSVRQGLNEQYF. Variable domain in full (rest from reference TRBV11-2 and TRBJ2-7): EAGVAQSPRYKIIEKRQSVAFWCNPISGHATLYWYQQILGQGPKLLIQFQNNGVVDDSQLPKDRFSAERLKGVDSTLKIQPAKLEDSAVYLCASSSVRQGLNEQYFGPGTRLTVT.

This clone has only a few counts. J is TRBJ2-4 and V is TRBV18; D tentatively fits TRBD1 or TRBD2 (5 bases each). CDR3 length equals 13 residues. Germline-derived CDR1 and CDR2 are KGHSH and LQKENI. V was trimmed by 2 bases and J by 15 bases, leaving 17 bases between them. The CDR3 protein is CASSPEEGENGYF. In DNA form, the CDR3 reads TGTGCCAGCTCACCAGAGGAAGGGGAGAACGGGTACTTC.